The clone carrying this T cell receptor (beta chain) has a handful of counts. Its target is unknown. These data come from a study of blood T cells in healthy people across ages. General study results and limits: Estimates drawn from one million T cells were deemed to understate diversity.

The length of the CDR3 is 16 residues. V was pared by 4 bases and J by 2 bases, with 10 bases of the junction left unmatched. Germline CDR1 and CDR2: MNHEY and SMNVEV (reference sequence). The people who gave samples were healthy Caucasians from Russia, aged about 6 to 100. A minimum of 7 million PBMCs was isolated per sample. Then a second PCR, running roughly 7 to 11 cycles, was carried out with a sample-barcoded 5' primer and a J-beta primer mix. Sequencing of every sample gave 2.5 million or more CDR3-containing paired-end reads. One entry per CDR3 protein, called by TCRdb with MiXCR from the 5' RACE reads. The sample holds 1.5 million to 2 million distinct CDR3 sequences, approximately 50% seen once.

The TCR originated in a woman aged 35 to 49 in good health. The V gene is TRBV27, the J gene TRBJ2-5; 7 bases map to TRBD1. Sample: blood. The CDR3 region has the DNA TGTGCCAGCAGTTCTGGACAGGCCAGAACACAAGAGACCCAGTACTTC. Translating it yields CASSSGQARTQETQYF.